A single sample gave rise to the 25 T cell receptor beta chains below, sequenced in a study of T cell clones after liver transplantation. The repertoire was sequenced with immunoSEQ multiplex PCR; TCRdb's copy has only in-frame clones and lacks some. The sample holds more than 95,000 clones, about 81% seen once. Sequenced here: CD4+ T cells from blood, sampled approximately 4 years after liver transplant. The receptors were gathered from a human patient who received a liver transplant. The graft donor may have given rise to some T cells.

J is TRBJ2-1 and V is TRBV5-1, with D perhaps matching TRBD1 (5 bases). The germline V and J ends were trimmed by 5 bases and 5 bases, with 11 bases remaining between them. Germline CDR1 and CDR2: SGHRS and YFSETQ. This CDR3 has 13 amino acids. CDR3 sequence reads: CASRLQENNEQFF. The CDR3 DNA follows: TGCGCCAGCAGATTACAGGAGAACAATGAGCAGTTCTTC. Based on the CDR3 plus reference TRBV5-1 and TRBJ2-1, the full variable domain is KAGVTQTPRYLIKTRGQQVTLSCSPISGHRSVSWYQQTPGQGLQFLFEYFSETQRNKGNFPGRFSGRQFSNSRSEMNVSTLELGDSALYLCASRLQENNEQFFGPGTRLTVL.

J is TRBJ1-5 and V is TRBV7-2; D is ambiguous. The V end was cut by 2 bases, the J end by 0 bases, with 11 bases between. Germline V CDR1 and CDR2: SGHTA, FQGNSA. The CDR3 totals 16 residues. This chain's CDR3 is CASSLFGDNSNQPQHF. The CDR3 DNA reads TGTGCCAGCAGCTTATTCGGAGACAATAGCAATCAGCCCCAGCATTTT.

The J gene is TRBJ1-2, the V gene TRBV10-3, with unresolved D. V lost 10 bases, J lost 7 bases, and 19 bases lay in between. The CDR3 runs 13 residues. Germline CDR1 is ENHRY and CDR2 is SYGVKD. CDR3 protein: CATHSVGLGGYTF. DNA for the CDR3: TGTGCCACCCATAGCGTCGGTTTAGGTGGCTACACCTTC.

This clone was observed a single time. The chain combines TRBV6-5 with TRBJ2-2, with TRBD2 as a possible D gene (5 bases). CDR1 is MNHEY, CDR2 SVGAGI, per germline. Trimming took 6 bases from V and 2 from J, leaving 13 bases between them. The CDR3 consists of 15 residues. CDR3 coding DNA: TGTGCCAGCAGCCGAAGTACTAGTAACACCGGGGAGCTGTTTTTT. It encodes CASSRSTSNTGELFF.

The J gene is TRBJ2-7, the V gene TRBV29-1; D uncertain. V was pared by 1 base and J by 3 bases, with 4 bases between. The CDR3 runs to 11 residues. CDR1 is SQVTM and CDR2 is ANQGSEA in the germline V gene. The CDR3 region is CSVEGGYEQYF. In DNA, the CDR3 is TGCAGCGTTGAAGGGGGCTACGAGCAGTACTTC.

The V call is TRBV9, the J call TRBJ2-1; 9 nucleotides align to TRBD2. The germline V gene has CDR1 SGDLS and CDR2 YYNGEE. The V and J ends lost 5 bases and 6 bases, in that order; junction bases with no gene match: 12. The CDR3 contains 16 residues. CDR3 residues: CASSALSGSLGNEQFF. The CDR3, as DNA: TGTGCCAGCAGTGCCCTTAGCGGGAGTTTAGGCAATGAGCAGTTCTTC.

The chain recombines TRBV5-1 with TRBJ1-3; 7 positions match TRBD1. Germline trimming cut 0 bases from V and 6 bases from J; bases unmatched to any gene: 3. Germline V gene data show CDR1 as SGHRS and CDR2 as YFSETQ. This CDR3 contains 14 residues. The CDR3, as DNA: TGCGCCAGCAGCTTGGACAGGGGTACAAACACCATATATTTT. This encodes CASSLDRGTNTIYF.

This rearrangement joins TRBV18 to TRBJ1-2, with D uncertain. Germline loops: CDR1 KGHSH, CDR2 LQKENI. The CDR3 loop spans 13 amino acids. The ends were cut back, 2 bases at V and 3 bases at J, with 7 bases in the middle. The CDR3 sequence is CASSPKPDYGYTF. As DNA, the CDR3 is TGTGCCAGCTCACCAAAACCTGACTATGGCTACACCTTC.

The chain employs TRBV4-2 and TRBJ1-2; no clear D gene. The germline CDR1 and CDR2 sequences are LGHNA and YNFKEQ. This CDR3 region has 16 residues. V was cut by 0 bases and J by 1 base, with 12 bases left in between. CDR3 in amino acids: CASSQDRQSSNYGYTF. CDR3 nucleotides: TGTGCCAGCAGCCAAGATAGACAATCGAGTAACTATGGCTACACCTTC.

The CDR3 DNA sequence: TGTGCCACCAGCAGAAACCCTCGACAGGGTTCGCACTACGAGCAGTACTTC. Encoded protein: CATSRNPRQGSHYEQYF. The rearrangement uses TRBV15 and TRBJ2-7, with 7 bases identical to TRBD1. V lost 2 bases to trimming and J lost 3 bases; unmatched junction nucleotides: 13. CDR1 and CDR2 from the germline V gene are LNHNV and YYDKDF (reference sequence). The CDR3 has 17 residues. Drawing the rest from reference TRBV15 and TRBJ2-7, the complete variable domain is DAMVIQNPRYQVTQFGKPVTLSCSQTLNHNVMYWYQQKSSQAPKLLFHYYDKDFNNEADTPDNFQSRRPNTSFCFLDIRSPGLGDTAMYLCATSRNPRQGSHYEQYFGPGTRLTVT.

J is TRBJ2-7 and V is TRBV5-4; D is possibly TRBD1 (5 bases). Trimming took 3 bases from V and 2 from J, leaving 12 bases between them. Germline V gene data show CDR1 as SGHNT and CDR2 as YYREEE (reference sequence). This CDR3 contains 14 residues. CDR3 DNA: TGTGCCAGCAGCTACGGCACAGGAGCCTACGAGCAGTACTTC. Translation gives CASSYGTGAYEQYF. Drawing the rest from reference TRBV5-4 and TRBJ2-7, the complete variable domain is ETGVTQSPTHLIKTRGQQVTLRCSSQSGHNTVSWYQQALGQGPQFIFQYYREEENGRGNFPPRFSGLQFPNYSSELNVNALELDDSALYLCASSYGTGAYEQYFGPGTRLTVT.

The V gene is TRBV10-3, the J gene TRBJ1-2; D is ambiguous. The V and J ends lost 4 bases and 4 bases respectively, with 10 bases between them. CDR3 size: 13 residues. Germline-derived CDR1 and CDR2 are ENHRY and SYGVKD. The CDR3 loop reads CAISADSSYGYTF. The CDR3 DNA reads TGTGCCATCAGTGCCGACTCCAGCTATGGCTACACCTTC.

This chain connects TRBV19 to TRBJ2-3; 7 bases are shared with TRBD1. The CDR3 loop spans 14 amino acids. Germline CDR1 is LNHDA and CDR2 is SQIVND (reference sequence). V gave up 4 bases and J gave up 2 bases; unmatched junction bases: 3. The CDR3 loop reads CASSTGQTTDTQYF. The CDR3 DNA sequence: TGTGCCAGTAGTACGGGACAGACCACAGATACGCAGTATTTT.

The chain recombines TRBV28 with TRBJ2-1; D call uncertain. Trimming pared 2 bases from V and 1 base from J, leaving 6 bases between. The V gene's germline CDR1 is MDHEN and CDR2 SYDVKM. The CDR3 runs to 14 residues. The CDR3 nucleotides are TGTGCCAGCAGTTTAGAACAGTCCTACAATGAGCAGTTCTTC. Protein product: CASSLEQSYNEQFF.

This clone came up a few times. The rearrangement links TRBV2 to TRBJ1-1; D ambiguous. V dropped 9 bases and J dropped 0 bases, with 11 bases sitting between them. The germline V gene has CDR1 SNHLY and CDR2 FYNNEI. The CDR3 covers 13 residues. CDR3 loop: CASHRDLNTEAFF. In DNA, the CDR3 is TGTGCCAGTCACCGGGATCTGAACACTGAAGCTTTCTTT.

The V gene is TRBV27, the J gene TRBJ2-1; D gene uncertain. V was clipped by 6 bases and J by 7 bases, with 22 bases between them. The CDR3 has 16 residues. Germline CDR1 MNHEY, CDR2 SMNVEV (reference sequence). CDR3 DNA sequence: TGTGCCAGCAGACTTACGACTTCTAACTTAAGGAATGAGCAGTTCTTC. Translating gives CASRLTTSNLRNEQFF.

This clone was detected a few times. The V call is TRBV4-2, the J call TRBJ2-2, with 10 bases that match TRBD1. Losses at the gene ends were 2 bases for V and 3 bases for J; bases not matched to a gene: 6. The CDR3 is 17 residues long. Germline CDR1 is LGHNA and CDR2 is YNFKEQ. Written as DNA, the CDR3 is TGTGCCAGCAGCCAATCCAAGGGACAGGGGCACACCGGGGAGCTGTTTTTT. Amino acid sequence: CASSQSKGQGHTGELFF.

V gene TRBV29-1 combines with J gene TRBJ2-6; D possibly corresponds to TRBD1 (5 bases). The germline V gene has CDR1 SQVTM and CDR2 ANQGSEA. The V and J ends lost 5 bases and 0 bases respectively, with 5 bases between them. The CDR3 covers 13 residues. Here the CDR3 DNA reads TGCAGCGTTACAGGCTCTGGGGCCAACGTCCTGACTTTC. Translated: CSVTGSGANVLTF.

The chain employs TRBV11-2 and TRBJ1-1, with D maybe TRBD1 (5 bases). The CDR3 is made up of 13 amino acids. Germline assignment: CDR1 SGHAT and CDR2 FQNNGV. V was shortened by 2 bases and J by 1 base, with 5 bases between the two germline ends. The CDR3 DNA sequence: TGTGCCAGCAGCTTAACAGGGAACACTGAAGCTTTCTTT. Translation gives CASSLTGNTEAFF. Supplemented by reference TRBV11-2 and TRBJ1-1, the full variable domain reads EAGVAQSPRYKIIEKRQSVAFWCNPISGHATLYWYQQILGQGPKLLIQFQNNGVVDDSQLPKDRFSAERLKGVDSTLKIQPAKLEDSAVYLCASSLTGNTEAFFGQGTRLTVV.

CDR3 sequence (DNA): TGCAGCGTTGTGACAGGGGTGGACGAGCAGTACTTC. This sequence encodes CSVVTGVDEQYF. This rearrangement joins TRBV29-1 to TRBJ2-7; TRBD1 agrees at 8 bases. Germline CDR1 reads SQVTM; CDR2 reads ANQGSEA. With 4 bases clipped from V and 5 bases from J, the junction kept 4 bases outside the gene matches. This CDR3 region has 12 residues.

The chain carries TRBV10-3 and TRBJ2-1, with D possibly being TRBD1 (6 bases). The length of the CDR3 is 14 residues. CDR1 is ENHRY, CDR2 SYGVKD, per germline. V lost 11 bases, J lost 4 bases, and 18 bases lay in between. CDR3 nucleotides: TGTGCCCTCTGCCCCCGAGACAGGTACAATGAGCAGTTCTTC. Amino acids: CALCPRDRYNEQFF.

The genes are TRBV2 and TRBJ1-2; 7 nucleotides agree with TRBD1. CDR1 and CDR2 from the germline V gene are SNHLY and FYNNEI. V was pared by 6 bases and J by 4 bases, with 11 bases of the junction left unmatched. The CDR3 runs 15 residues. CDR3 sequence: CASSLTTGAFYGYTF. CDR3 nucleotide sequence: TGTGCCAGCAGCTTGACTACAGGGGCCTTCTATGGCTACACCTTC.

This clone has at least ten counts. The chain uses TRBV6-5 and TRBJ1-1; no reliable D call. This CDR3 is built from 13 residues. V was pared by 8 bases and J by 0 bases, with 10 bases between. Per the germline V gene, CDR1 is MNHEY and CDR2 is SVGAGI. The CDR3 region is CASSGPMNTEAFF. The CDR3 nucleotides read TGTGCCAGCTCGGGTCCGATGAACACTGAAGCTTTCTTT.

V and J are TRBV2 and TRBJ1-5; the match to TRBD1 covers 7 bases. The CDR3 has 12 residues. The trim removed 8 bases at V and 6 bases at J, leaving 4 bases unmatched. Germline V lookup: CDR1 SNHLY, CDR2 FYNNEI. CDR3 loop: CASDRGLQPQHF. The CDR3 DNA sequence: TGTGCCAGCGATAGGGGGCTTCAGCCCCAGCATTTT.

The chain recombines TRBV29-1 with TRBJ2-7; 7 bases agree with TRBD1. CDR1 is SQVTM, CDR2 ANQGSEA, per germline. Trimming removed 5 bases from V and 3 bases from J; junction bases left unmatched: 4. CDR3 size: 12 residues. The CDR3 DNA reads TGCAGCGTTCCGACAGGGAACTACGAGCAGTACTTC. Protein sequence: CSVPTGNYEQYF.